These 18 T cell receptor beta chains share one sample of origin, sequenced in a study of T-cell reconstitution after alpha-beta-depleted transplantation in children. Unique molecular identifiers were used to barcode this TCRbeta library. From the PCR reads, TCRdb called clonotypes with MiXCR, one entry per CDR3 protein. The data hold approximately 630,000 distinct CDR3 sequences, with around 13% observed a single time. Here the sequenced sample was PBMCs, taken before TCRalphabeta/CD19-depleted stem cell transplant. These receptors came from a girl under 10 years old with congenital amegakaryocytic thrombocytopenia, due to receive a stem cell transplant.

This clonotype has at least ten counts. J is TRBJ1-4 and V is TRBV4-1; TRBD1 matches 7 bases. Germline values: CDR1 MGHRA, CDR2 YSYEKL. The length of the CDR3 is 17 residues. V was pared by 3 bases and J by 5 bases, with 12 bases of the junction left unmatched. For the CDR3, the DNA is TGCGCCAGCAGCCAGTTCTCTCCGGGACAGCTGAATGAAAAACTGTTTTTT. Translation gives CASSQFSPGQLNEKLFF.

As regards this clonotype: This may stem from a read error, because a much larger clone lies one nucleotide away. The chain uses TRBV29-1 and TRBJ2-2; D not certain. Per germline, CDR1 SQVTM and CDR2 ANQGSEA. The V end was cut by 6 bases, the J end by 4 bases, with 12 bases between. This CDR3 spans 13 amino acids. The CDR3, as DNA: TGCAGCGTCACGAAGACCGTCACCGGGGAGCTGTTTTTT. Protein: CSVTKTVTGELFF.

CDR3 nucleotides: TGCAGTGCTAGGGACCCCCTAGCGGCCATTAATGAAAAACTGTTTTTT. Translation: CSARDPLAAINEKLFF. The chain uses TRBV20-1 and TRBJ1-4, with D unclear. CDR1 and CDR2 from the germline V gene are DFQATT and SNEGSKA (reference sequence). Between the trimmed V and J ends, which lost 3 bases and 4 bases, there was a span of 18 bases. The CDR3 is 16 amino acids.

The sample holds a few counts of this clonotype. The CDR3 loop reads CASSRDRADQETQYF. The CDR3 nucleotides read TGTGCCAGCAGCCGTGACAGGGCCGACCAAGAGACCCAGTACTTC. This sequence joins TRBV5-5 and TRBJ2-5; TRBD1 agrees at 7 bases. CDR3 length: 15 amino acids. CDR1 is SGHKS and CDR2 is YYEKEE in the germline V gene (reference sequence). Unmatched junction bases numbered 6, after V lost 4 bases and J lost 0 bases.

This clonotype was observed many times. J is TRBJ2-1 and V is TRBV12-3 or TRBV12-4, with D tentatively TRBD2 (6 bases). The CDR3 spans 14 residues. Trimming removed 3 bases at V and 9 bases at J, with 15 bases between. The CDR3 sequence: CASSFGGGRSEQFF. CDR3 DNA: TGTGCCAGCAGTTTTGGGGGAGGTAGGTCTGAGCAGTTCTTC.

The CDR3 here is CASSIQAGSTDTQYF. The DNA of the CDR3 is TGTGCCAGTAGTATTCAAGCGGGAAGCACAGATACGCAGTATTTT. The chain joins TRBV19 to TRBJ2-3; 7 bases map to TRBD2. CDR3 length: 15 amino acids. Germline-derived CDR1 and CDR2 are LNHDA and SQIVND (reference sequence). The junction had 3 bases not matched to a gene; V was cut back by 3 bases and J by 0 bases.

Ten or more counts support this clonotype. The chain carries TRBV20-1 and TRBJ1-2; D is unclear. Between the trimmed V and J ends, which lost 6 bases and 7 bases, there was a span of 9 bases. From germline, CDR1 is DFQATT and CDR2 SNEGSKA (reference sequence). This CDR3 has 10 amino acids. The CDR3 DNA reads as TGCAGTGCAATGGGAAGTGGCTACACCTTC. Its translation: CSAMGSGYTF.

The CDR3 coding sequence is TGTGCCAGCAGCTTTTCTAGCGGGAGGCCTCGATCGGAGACCCAGTACTTC. Protein product: CASSFSSGRPRSETQYF. The chain uses TRBV5-5 and TRBJ2-5; 11 positions match TRBD2. The CDR3 spans 17 residues. Germline loops: CDR1 SGHKS, CDR2 YYEKEE (reference sequence). The J segment lost 5 bases and the V segment lost 2 bases, leaving 11 bases of the junction unmatched.

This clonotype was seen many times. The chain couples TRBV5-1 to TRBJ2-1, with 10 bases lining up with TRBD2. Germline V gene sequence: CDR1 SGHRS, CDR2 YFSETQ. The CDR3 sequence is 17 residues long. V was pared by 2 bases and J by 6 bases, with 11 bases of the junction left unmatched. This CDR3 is CASSFGLAGGHGNEQFF. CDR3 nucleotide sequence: TGCGCCAGCAGCTTTGGGTTAGCGGGAGGACATGGCAATGAGCAGTTCTTC.

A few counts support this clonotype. CDR3 protein: CSALKREGPLNEQFF. The CDR3 DNA is TGCAGTGCTCTGAAGCGGGAGGGGCCTCTCAATGAGCAGTTCTTC. The chain employs TRBV20-1 and TRBJ2-1; 10 nucleotides agree with TRBD2. V was pared by 5 bases and J by 6 bases, with 10 bases of the junction left unmatched. CDR1 is DFQATT and CDR2 is SNEGSKA in the germline V gene (reference sequence). The CDR3 runs to 15 residues.

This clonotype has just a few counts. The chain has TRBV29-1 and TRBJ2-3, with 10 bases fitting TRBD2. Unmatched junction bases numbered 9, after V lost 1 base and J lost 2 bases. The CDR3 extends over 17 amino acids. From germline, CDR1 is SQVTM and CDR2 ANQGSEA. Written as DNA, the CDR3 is TGCAGCGTTGAAGTAGGGAGGAGCGGGAGGGCCACAGATACGCAGTATTTT. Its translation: CSVEVGRSGRATDTQYF.

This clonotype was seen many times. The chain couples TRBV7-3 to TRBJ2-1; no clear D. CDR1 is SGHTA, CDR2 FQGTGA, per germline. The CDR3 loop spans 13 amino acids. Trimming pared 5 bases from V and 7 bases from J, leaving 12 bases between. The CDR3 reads CASSQLLGNEQFF. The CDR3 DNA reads TGTGCCAGCAGCCAACTCTTGGGGAATGAGCAGTTCTTC.

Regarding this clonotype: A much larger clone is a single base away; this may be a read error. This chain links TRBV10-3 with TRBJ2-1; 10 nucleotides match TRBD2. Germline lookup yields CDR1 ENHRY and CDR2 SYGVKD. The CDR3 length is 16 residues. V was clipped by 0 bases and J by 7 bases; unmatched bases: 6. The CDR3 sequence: CAISESRLAGANEQFF. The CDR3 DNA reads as TGTGCCATCAGTGAGTCCCGGCTAGCGGGAGCGAATGAGCAGTTCTTC.

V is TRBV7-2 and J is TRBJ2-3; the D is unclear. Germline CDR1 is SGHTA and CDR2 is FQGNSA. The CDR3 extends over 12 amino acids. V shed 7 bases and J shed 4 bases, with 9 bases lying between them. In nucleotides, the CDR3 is TGTGCCAGCACGAGTCCCCCAGATACGCAGTATTTT. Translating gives CASTSPPDTQYF.

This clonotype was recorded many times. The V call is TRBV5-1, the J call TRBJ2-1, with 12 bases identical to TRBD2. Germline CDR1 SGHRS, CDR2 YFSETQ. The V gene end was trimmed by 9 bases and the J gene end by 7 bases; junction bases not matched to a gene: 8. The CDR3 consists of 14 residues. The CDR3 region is CATTSGTSGNEQFF. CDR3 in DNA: TGCGCCACAACCTCCGGGACTAGCGGGAATGAGCAGTTCTTC.

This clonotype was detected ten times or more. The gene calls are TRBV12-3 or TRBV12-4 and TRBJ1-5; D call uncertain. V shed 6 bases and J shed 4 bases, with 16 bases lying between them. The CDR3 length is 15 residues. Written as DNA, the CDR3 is TGTGCCAGCAGCCGAATGGGCTTGGGGAATCAGCCCCAGCATTTT. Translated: CASSRMGLGNQPQHF.

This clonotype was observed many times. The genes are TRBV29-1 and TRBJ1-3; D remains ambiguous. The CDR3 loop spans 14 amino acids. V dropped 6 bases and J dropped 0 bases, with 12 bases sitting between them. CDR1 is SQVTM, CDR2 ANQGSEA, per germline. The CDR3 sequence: CSVVSARSGNTIYF. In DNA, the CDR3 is TGCAGCGTGGTTTCAGCGCGCTCTGGAAACACCATATATTTT.

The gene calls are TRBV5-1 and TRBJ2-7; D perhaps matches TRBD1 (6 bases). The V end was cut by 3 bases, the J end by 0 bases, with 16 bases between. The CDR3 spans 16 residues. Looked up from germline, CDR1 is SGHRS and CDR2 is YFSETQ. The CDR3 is CASSYYRDKNSYEQYF. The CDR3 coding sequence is TGCGCCAGCAGCTATTACCGGGACAAGAACTCCTACGAGCAGTACTTC.